The 5 T cell receptor beta chains reported below all come from one sample, sequenced in a study of shared clonotypes between healthy human individuals. The repertoire was sequenced with immunoSEQ multiplex PCR; TCRdb's copy has only in-frame clones and lacks some. The data hold 2 million or so clones, with approximately 95% observed a single time. Sequencing was performed on naive CD4+ T cells sorted from blood. The subset: CD45RA+ positively selected. The receptors here all came from a man between 18 and 29 years old in good health.

V gene TRBV27 combines with J gene TRBJ2-7, with 10 nucleotides matching TRBD2. Losses at the gene ends were 1 base for V and 7 bases for J; bases not matched to a gene: 4. Per the germline V gene, CDR1 is MNHEY and CDR2 is SMNVEV (reference sequence). This CDR3 is built from 14 residues. The CDR3 bases are TGTGCCAGCAGTTTATTAGCGGGAGGAGAAGAGCAGTACTTC. It yields the protein CASSLLAGGEEQYF.

V is TRBV5-6 and J is TRBJ1-6, with D perhaps matching TRBD1 (6 bases). CDR1 SGHDT and CDR2 YYEEEE come from the germline V gene. V lost 1 base and J 10 bases, leaving 15 bases between the germline ends. The CDR3 spans 15 residues. CDR3 DNA: TGTGCCAGCAGCTTGTATAACAGGGTGGGATCACCCCTCCACTTT. It codes for CASSLYNRVGSPLHF. Complete variable domain (other parts from reference TRBV5-6 and TRBJ1-6): DAGVTQSPTHLIKTRGQQVTLRCSPKSGHDTVSWYQQALGQGPQFIFQYYEEEERQRGNFPDRFSGHQFPNYSSELNVNALLLGDSALYLCASSLYNRVGSPLHFGNGTRLTVT.

The chain combines TRBV29-1 with TRBJ1-1; TRBD1 might be the D (5 bases). The CDR3 loop spans 12 amino acids. Per the germline V gene, CDR1 is SQVTM and CDR2 is ANQGSEA. V gave up 6 bases and J gave up 0 bases, with 8 bases separating them. The CDR3 spells CSVDILNTEAFF. The CDR3 coding sequence is TGCAGCGTGGACATACTGAACACTGAAGCTTTCTTT. Using reference TRBV29-1 and TRBJ1-1 for the parts outside the CDR3, the full variable domain is SAVISQKPSRDICQRGTSLTIQCQVDSQVTMMFWYRQQPGQSLTLIATANQGSEATYESGFVIDKFPISRPNLTFSTLTVSNMSPEDSSIYLCSVDILNTEAFFGQGTRLTVV.

The chain uses TRBV2 and TRBJ2-5; D tentatively fits TRBD1 or TRBD2 (5 bases each). Germline-derived CDR1 and CDR2 are SNHLY and FYNNEI. The CDR3 runs 13 residues. Trimming removed 5 bases at V and 5 bases at J, with 12 bases between. In DNA form, the CDR3 reads TGTGCCAGCAGTAGGGACGGTGGTGAGACCCAGTACTTC. Its translation is CASSRDGGETQYF.

The rearrangement joins TRBV5-4 to TRBJ2-3, with 8 bases lining up with TRBD2. Trimming at V came to 6 bases and at J to 0 bases, leaving 6 bases not matched to a gene. The germline gives CDR1 SGHNT, CDR2 YYREEE (reference sequence). The length of the CDR3 is 15 residues. The CDR3 nucleotides read TGTGCCAGCATGGTTAGCGGGGTTAGCACAGATACGCAGTATTTT. This codes for CASMVSGVSTDTQYF.